The present T cell receptor beta chain was sequenced within a study of identical twins. MiXCR was run by TCRdb on the 5' RACE reads, yielding one entry per CDR3 protein. The sample lists approximately 500,000 distinct CDR3 sequences, 12% to 15% seen once, with 0.44% in the top ten. The CDR3 sequence is 18 residues long. CDR1 is SGHAT, CDR2 FQDESV, per germline (reference sequence). J lost 2 bases, V lost 2 bases, and 12 bases had no gene match. Overall study findings and caveats: Models came in too low on out-of-frame TCR alpha sharing in monozygotic twins. Insertion counts were lower in abundant cord blood beta clonotypes, a trend that memory repertoires did not show.

In every case, the donor was a healthy Caucasian. Regarding this clonotype: The antigen remains undetermined.

This sample was also put to use in a study of yellow fever vaccine responses in identical twins. That work states: A vaccine T cell response that seemed partly convergent and partly personalized was reported in twins.

The V and J genes are TRBV11-1 and TRBJ1-3; 7 bases are shared with TRBD1. This clonotype was obtained from a woman in her late teens or twenties in good health. Specimen: CD4+ T cells sorted from blood. The CDR3, as DNA: TGTGCCAGCAGCTTATGGGGGCGAGGCAGGGGGACTGGAAACACCATATATTTT. This translates into CASSLWGRGRGTGNTIYF.